Listed here are 13 T cell receptor beta chains from one sample, sequenced in a study of blood T cells in healthy people across ages (dated by TCRdb to the mid-2010s). Receptors were amplified or captured by 5' RACE. TCRdb shows the sequencer as Illumina HiSeq 2500. A second about 7 to 11 cycle PCR used a sample-barcoded 5' primer and a J-beta primer mix. TCRdb cleaned the public reads at Q25 with fastp, built clones with MiXCR and kept in-frame beta chains. Each entry is one CDR3 protein sequence, shown with its most common DNA and genes. Counted in this sample were 550,000 to 600,000 distinct CDR3 sequences; around 48% of them appeared once. The ten largest make up 20% to 25% of the sample. The sample taken for sequencing was blood. All receptors derive from a man at least 80 years old in good health.

This clonotype was recorded a few times. The chain carries TRBV20-1 and TRBJ1-1; TRBD1 is a possible D gene (5 bases). Germline CDR1 is DFQATT and CDR2 is SNEGSKA (reference sequence). The CDR3 consists of 13 residues. The V and J ends lost 4 bases and 6 bases respectively, with 15 bases between them. The CDR3 loop is CSATDRMGPEAFF. Written as DNA, the CDR3 is TGCAGTGCTACTGACAGAATGGGCCCTGAAGCTTTCTTT.

This chain links TRBV4-3 with TRBJ1-1; D unclear. Germline V CDR1 and CDR2: LGHNA, YSLEER. V was shortened by 4 bases and J by 0 bases, with 12 bases between the two germline ends. This CDR3 spans 15 amino acids. CDR3 nucleotides: TGCGCCAGCAGCCCGGGGAGGGATTTGAACACTGAAGCTTTCTTT. The encoded protein is CASSPGRDLNTEAFF.

This clonotype was recorded many times. V and J are TRBV6-5 and TRBJ1-2, with 8 bases that match TRBD1. The V and J ends lost 5 bases and 8 bases, in that order; junction bases with no gene match: 4. CDR3 length equals 12 residues. Germline CDR1 and CDR2: MNHEY and SVGAGI. CDR3 loop: CASSLTGAGYTF. The CDR3 DNA sequence: TGTGCCAGCAGTCTGACAGGGGCCGGCTACACCTTC.

This clonotype was recorded at least ten times. This chain links TRBV6-5 with TRBJ2-5, with 8 bases identical to TRBD1. The CDR3 covers 16 residues. J gave up 5 bases and V 0 bases, and 8 bases lay outside the gene matches. Germline V gene lookup returns CDR1 MNHEY and CDR2 SVGAGI. This chain's CDR3 is CASSYSRLQGEETQYF. The DNA for the CDR3 is TGTGCCAGCAGTTACTCGAGGCTACAGGGGGAGGAGACCCAGTACTTC.

In its sample, this clonotype was seen once. V gene TRBV14 combines with J gene TRBJ2-6; D uncertain. The CDR3 consists of 14 residues. The germline gives CDR1 SGHDN, CDR2 FVKESK. V was cut by 3 bases and J by 2 bases, with 5 bases left in between. CDR3 coding DNA: TGTGCCAGCAGCCAGACGACTGGGGCCAACGTCCTGACTTTC. It codes for CASSQTTGANVLTF.

This clonotype was recorded a few times. The CDR3 region is CSAKGTGGSYEQYF. CDR3 coding DNA: TGCAGTGCTAAGGGTACAGGGGGCTCCTACGAGCAGTACTTC. The chain recombines TRBV20-1 with TRBJ2-7; 8 bases line up with TRBD1. This CDR3 has 14 amino acids. The V and J ends lost 4 bases and 0 bases, in that order; junction bases with no gene match: 5. The germline V gene has CDR1 DFQATT and CDR2 SNEGSKA (reference sequence).

Many counts were recorded for this clonotype. The chain uses TRBV4-2 and TRBJ1-4, with D perhaps TRBD1 (6 bases). Trimming pared 2 bases from V and 5 bases from J, leaving 9 bases between. Germline loops: CDR1 LGHNA, CDR2 YNFKEQ. CDR3 size: 14 residues. The CDR3 loop is CASSQTGTNEKLFF. Here the CDR3 DNA reads TGTGCCAGCAGCCAAACAGGGACAAATGAAAAACTGTTTTTT.

This clonotype was detected ten times or more. The chain couples TRBV6-6 to TRBJ1-2; no reliable D call. Trimming removed 7 bases from V and 1 base from J, with 13 bases in between. This CDR3 region has 14 residues. Germline loops: CDR1 MNHNY, CDR2 SVGAGI (reference sequence). CDR3 sequence reads: CASIPDSNNYGYTF. The CDR3 nucleotides read TGTGCCAGCATTCCGGACTCTAATAACTATGGCTACACCTTC.

V and J are TRBV4-1 and TRBJ2-7, with D unclear. This CDR3 is built from 12 residues. Trimming took off 1 base at V and 5 bases at J, with 6 bases between the two ends. Germline loops: CDR1 MGHRA, CDR2 YSYEKL. The CDR3 sequence: CASSQAGNEQYF. Written as DNA, the CDR3 is TGCGCCAGCAGCCAAGCTGGGAACGAGCAGTACTTC.

This rearrangement joins TRBV27 to TRBJ1-1; TRBD1 aligns across 7 bases. This CDR3 region has 16 residues. J lost 0 bases, V lost 2 bases, and 6 bases had no gene match. Germline assignment: CDR1 MNHEY and CDR2 SMNVEV (reference sequence). CDR3: CASSLQPGGLNTEAFF. CDR3 nucleotide sequence: TGTGCCAGCAGTTTACAGCCAGGGGGGCTGAACACTGAAGCTTTCTTT.

In this sample, this clonotype turned up a few times. The chain couples TRBV28 to TRBJ2-7, with 8 bases that match TRBD1. With 8 bases clipped from V and 4 bases from J, the junction kept 7 bases outside the gene matches. The CDR3 runs 13 residues. Germline V gene data show CDR1 as MDHEN and CDR2 as SYDVKM. The CDR3 DNA sequence: TGTGCCAGCCGCCGGGACAGGCCTTACGAGCAGTACTTC. It encodes CASRRDRPYEQYF.

The chain is built from TRBV9 and TRBJ2-1; D possibly matches TRBD1 or TRBD2 (5 bases each). Per the germline V gene, CDR1 is SGDLS and CDR2 is YYNGEE. The ends were cut back, 1 base at V and 7 bases at J, with 15 bases in the middle. The CDR3 is 15 residues long. The CDR3 nucleotides read TGTGCCAGCAGCGTAAACCGGGACGTCAATAATGAGCAGTTCTTC. Its translation: CASSVNRDVNNEQFF.

This clonotype has more than one count but fewer than ten. The CDR3: CSVASGGVYEQYF. The CDR3, as DNA: TGCAGCGTTGCCTCGGGGGGCGTCTACGAGCAGTACTTC. The chain joins TRBV29-1 to TRBJ2-7, with D perhaps TRBD2 (7 bases). The CDR3 extends over 13 amino acids. V was trimmed by 4 bases and J by 3 bases, leaving 13 bases between them. Germline CDR1 and CDR2: SQVTM and ANQGSEA.